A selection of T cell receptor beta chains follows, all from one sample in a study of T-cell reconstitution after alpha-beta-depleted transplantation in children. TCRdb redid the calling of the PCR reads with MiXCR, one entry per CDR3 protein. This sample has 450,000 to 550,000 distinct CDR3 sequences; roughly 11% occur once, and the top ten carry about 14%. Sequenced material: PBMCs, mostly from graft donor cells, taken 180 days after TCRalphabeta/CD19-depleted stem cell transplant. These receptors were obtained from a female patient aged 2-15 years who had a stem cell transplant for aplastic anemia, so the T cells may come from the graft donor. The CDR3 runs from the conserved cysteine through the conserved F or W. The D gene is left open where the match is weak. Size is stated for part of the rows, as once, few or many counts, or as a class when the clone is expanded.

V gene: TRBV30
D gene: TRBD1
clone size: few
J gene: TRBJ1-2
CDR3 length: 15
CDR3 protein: CAWSMTGPGLYGYTF
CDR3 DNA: TGTGCCTGGAGTATGACAGGGCCTGGGCTCTATGGCTACACCTTC

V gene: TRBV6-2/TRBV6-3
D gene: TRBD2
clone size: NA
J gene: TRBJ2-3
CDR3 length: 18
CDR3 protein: CASSYVLAGAPTTDTQYF
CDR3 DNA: TGTGCCAGCAGTTACGTTTTAGCGGGAGCGCCTACCACAGATACGCAGTATTTT

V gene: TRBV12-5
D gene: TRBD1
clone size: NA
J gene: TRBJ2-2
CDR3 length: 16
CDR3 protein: CASGRPGTVNTGELFF
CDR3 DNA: TGTGCTAGTGGACGCCCCGGGACAGTGAACACCGGGGAGCTGTTTTTT

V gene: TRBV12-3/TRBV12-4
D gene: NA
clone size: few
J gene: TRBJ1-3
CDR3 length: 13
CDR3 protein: CASSILLGNTIYF
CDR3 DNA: TGTGCCAGCAGCATACTCCTCGGAAACACCATATATTTT

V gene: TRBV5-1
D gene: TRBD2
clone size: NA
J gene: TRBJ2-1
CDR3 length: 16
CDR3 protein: CASSINPAGVVDEQFF
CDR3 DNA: TGCGCCAGCAGTATAAACCCAGCGGGAGTGGTTGATGAGCAGTTCTTC

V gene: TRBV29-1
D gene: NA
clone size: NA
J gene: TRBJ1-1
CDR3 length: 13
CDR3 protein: CSVFRTANTEAFF
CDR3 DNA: TGCAGCGTTTTCAGGACAGCGAACACTGAAGCTTTCTTT

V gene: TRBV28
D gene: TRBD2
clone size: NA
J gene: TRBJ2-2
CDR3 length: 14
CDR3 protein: CASLSGLVSGELFF
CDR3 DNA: TGTGCCAGCCTTTCGGGACTAGTCTCCGGGGAGCTGTTTTTT

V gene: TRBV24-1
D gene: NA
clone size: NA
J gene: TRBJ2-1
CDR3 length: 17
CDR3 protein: CATSDFGRDPYRNEQFF
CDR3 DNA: TGTGCCACCAGTGATTTCGGCCGGGATCCCTACCGCAATGAGCAGTTCTTC

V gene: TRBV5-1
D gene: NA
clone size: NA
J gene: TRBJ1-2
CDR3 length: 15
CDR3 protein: CASSLDQGGNYGYTF
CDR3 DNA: TGCGCCAGCAGCTTGGATCAGGGAGGCAACTATGGCTACACCTTC

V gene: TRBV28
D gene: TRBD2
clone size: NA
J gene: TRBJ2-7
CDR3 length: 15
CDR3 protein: CASTELTSGSYEQYF
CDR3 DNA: TGTGCCAGCACCGAACTGACTAGCGGGAGCTACGAGCAGTACTTC

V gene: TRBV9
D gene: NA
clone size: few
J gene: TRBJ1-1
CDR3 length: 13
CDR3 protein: CASGARANTEAFF
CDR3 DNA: TGTGCCAGCGGAGCCCGGGCGAATACTGAAGCTTTCTTT

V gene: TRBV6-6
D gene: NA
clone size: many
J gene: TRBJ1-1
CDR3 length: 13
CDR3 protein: CASRTGQNTEAFF
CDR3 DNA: TGTGCCAGCAGAACGGGGCAGAACACTGAAGCTTTCTTT

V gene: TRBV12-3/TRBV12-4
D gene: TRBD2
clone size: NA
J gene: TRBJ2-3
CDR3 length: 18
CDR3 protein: CAIRAPTSGEASTDTQYF
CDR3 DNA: TGTGCCATCAGGGCTCCGACTAGCGGAGAGGCTAGCACAGATACGCAGTATTTT

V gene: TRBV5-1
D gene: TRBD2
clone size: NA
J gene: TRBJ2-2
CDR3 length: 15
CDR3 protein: CASSLLAGDVGELFF
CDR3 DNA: TGCGCCAGCAGCTTACTAGCGGGAGATGTCGGGGAGCTGTTTTTT

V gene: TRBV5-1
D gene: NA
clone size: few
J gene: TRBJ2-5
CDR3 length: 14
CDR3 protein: CASSLEWGDETQYF
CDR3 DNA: TGCGCCAGCAGCTTGGAGTGGGGGGATGAGACCCAGTACTTC

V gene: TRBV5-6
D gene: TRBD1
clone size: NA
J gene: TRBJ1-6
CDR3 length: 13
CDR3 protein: CASSGQGRSPLHF
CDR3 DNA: TGTGCCAGCAGCGGACAGGGAAGGTCACCCCTCCACTTT

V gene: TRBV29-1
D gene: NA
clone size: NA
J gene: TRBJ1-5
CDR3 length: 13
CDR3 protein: CSVDPGNNQPQHF
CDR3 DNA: TGCAGCGTTGACCCGGGGAACAATCAGCCCCAGCATTTT

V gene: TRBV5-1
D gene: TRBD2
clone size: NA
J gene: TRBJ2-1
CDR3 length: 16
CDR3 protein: CASSLETSGPYNEQFF
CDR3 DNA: TGCGCCAGCAGCTTGGAGACTAGCGGACCCTACAATGAGCAGTTCTTC

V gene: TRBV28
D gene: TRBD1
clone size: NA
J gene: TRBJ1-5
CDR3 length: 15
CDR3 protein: CASSWGDRSNQPQHF
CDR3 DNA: TGTGCCAGCAGTTGGGGGGACAGGAGCAATCAGCCCCAGCATTTT

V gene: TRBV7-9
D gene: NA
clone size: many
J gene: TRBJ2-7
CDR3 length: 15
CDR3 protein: CASSSLGGNTYEQYF
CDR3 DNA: TGTGCCAGCAGCTCCCTAGGTGGCAACACCTACGAGCAGTACTTC

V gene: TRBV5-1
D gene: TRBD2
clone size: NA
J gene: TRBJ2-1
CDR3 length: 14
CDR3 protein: CASSLAGAGYEQFF
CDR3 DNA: TGCGCCAGCAGCTTAGCGGGAGCAGGGTATGAGCAGTTCTTC

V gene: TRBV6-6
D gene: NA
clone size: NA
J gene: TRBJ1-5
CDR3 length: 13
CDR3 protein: CASSYTGHQPQHF
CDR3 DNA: TGTGCCAGCAGCTATACCGGACATCAGCCCCAGCATTTT

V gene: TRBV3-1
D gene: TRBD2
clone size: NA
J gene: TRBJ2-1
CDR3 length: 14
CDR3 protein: CASSLAGLGNEQFF
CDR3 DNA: TGTGCCAGCAGCCTAGCGGGGCTGGGCAATGAGCAGTTCTTC

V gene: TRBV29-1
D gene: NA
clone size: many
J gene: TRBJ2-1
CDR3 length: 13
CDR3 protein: CSEGFGGVNEQFF
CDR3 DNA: TGCAGTGAGGGGTTCGGCGGGGTAAATGAGCAGTTCTTC

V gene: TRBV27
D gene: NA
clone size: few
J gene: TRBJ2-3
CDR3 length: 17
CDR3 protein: CASSLSSGGSSTDTQYF
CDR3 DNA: TGTGCCAGCAGTTTATCCTCTGGGGGGAGTAGCACAGATACGCAGTATTTT

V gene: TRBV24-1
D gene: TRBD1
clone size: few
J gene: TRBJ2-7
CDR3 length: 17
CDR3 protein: CATSDSRGWDRGDEQYF
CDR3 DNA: TGTGCCACCAGTGATTCACGGGGTTGGGACAGGGGGGACGAGCAGTACTTC

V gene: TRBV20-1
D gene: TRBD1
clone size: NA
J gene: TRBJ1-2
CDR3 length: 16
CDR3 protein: CSAGPGQGGPYYGYTF
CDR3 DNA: TGCAGTGCTGGGCCGGGACAGGGGGGACCTTACTATGGCTACACCTTC

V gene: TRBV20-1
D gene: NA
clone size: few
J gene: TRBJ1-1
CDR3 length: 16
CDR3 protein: CSARAGVGAMNTEAFF
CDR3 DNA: TGCAGTGCTAGAGCCGGCGTTGGGGCAATGAACACTGAAGCTTTCTTT

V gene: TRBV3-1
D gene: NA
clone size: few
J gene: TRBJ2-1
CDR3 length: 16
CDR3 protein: CASSQGPAASYNEQFF
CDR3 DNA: TGTGCCAGCAGCCAAGGTCCAGCGGCCTCCTACAATGAGCAGTTCTTC

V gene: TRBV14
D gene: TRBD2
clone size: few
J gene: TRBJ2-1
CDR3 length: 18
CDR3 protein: CASSQETSGRSSYNEQFF
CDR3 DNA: TGTGCCAGCAGCCAAGAAACTAGCGGGAGGAGCTCCTACAATGAGCAGTTCTTC

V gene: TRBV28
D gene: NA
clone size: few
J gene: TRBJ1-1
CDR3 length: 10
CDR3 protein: CASGGAEAFF
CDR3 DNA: TGTGCCAGCGGGGGGGCTGAAGCTTTCTTT

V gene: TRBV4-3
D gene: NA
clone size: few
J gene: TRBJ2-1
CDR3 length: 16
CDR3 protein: CASSQEAVLSYNEQFF
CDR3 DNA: TGCGCCAGCAGCCAAGAGGCGGTCCTCTCCTACAATGAGCAGTTCTTC

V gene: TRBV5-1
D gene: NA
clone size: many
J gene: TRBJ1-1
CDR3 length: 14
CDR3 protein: CASSLSGMNTEAFF
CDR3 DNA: TGCGCCAGCAGCTTAAGCGGGATGAACACTGAAGCTTTCTTT

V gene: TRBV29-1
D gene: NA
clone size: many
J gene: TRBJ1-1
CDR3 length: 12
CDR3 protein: CSVAAGDTEAFF
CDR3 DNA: TGCAGCGTTGCGGCAGGGGACACTGAAGCTTTCTTT

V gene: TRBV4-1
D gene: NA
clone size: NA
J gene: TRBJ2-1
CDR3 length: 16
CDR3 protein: CASSPHSGRSYNEQFF
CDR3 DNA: TGCGCCAGCAGCCCACATAGCGGCCGTTCCTACAATGAGCAGTTCTTC

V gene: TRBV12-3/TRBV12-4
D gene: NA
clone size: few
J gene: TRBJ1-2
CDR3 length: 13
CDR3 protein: CASSLRVLYGYTF
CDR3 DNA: TGTGCCAGCAGTCTCAGGGTGCTCTATGGCTACACCTTC

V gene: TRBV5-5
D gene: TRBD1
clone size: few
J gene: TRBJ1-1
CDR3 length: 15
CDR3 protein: CASSLARGRNTEAFF
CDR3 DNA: TGTGCCAGCAGCTTGGCCAGGGGGAGGAACACTGAAGCTTTCTTT

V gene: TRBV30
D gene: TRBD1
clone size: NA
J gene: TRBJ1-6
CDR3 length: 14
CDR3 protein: CASTSGTGNSPLHF
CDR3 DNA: TGTGCCTCGACCTCCGGGACAGGGAATTCACCCCTCCACTTT

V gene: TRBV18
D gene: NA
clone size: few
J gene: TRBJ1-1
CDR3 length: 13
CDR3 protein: CASSPVTLTEAFF
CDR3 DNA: TGTGCCAGCTCACCGGTAACTCTCACTGAAGCTTTCTTT